This T cell receptor (beta chain) was identified during a study of Graves' ophthalmopathy and Graves' hyperthyroidism (dated by TCRdb to 2016 to 2019). A note on the overall study: Stable hyperthyroidism was defined as no progression to ophthalmopathy within 18 months of follow-up. To tell Graves' ophthalmopathy apart from Graves' hyperthyroidism, and to predict which patients would progress to ophthalmopathy, the study relied on TCR beta repertoire signatures. In total, some 130 blood samples were TCR-sequenced: fewer than 50 ophthalmopathy, around 75 hyperthyroidism and roughly 17 hyperthyroidism-to-ophthalmopathy patients. A discovery set of 95 to 100 patients (more than 40 ophthalmopathy, just over 55 stable hyperthyroidism) was enrolled to explore V-J signatures distinguishing ophthalmopathy from hyperthyroidism. For independent validation, a separate cohort was made up of some 18 hyperthyroidism patients plus 17 patients who later progressed from hyperthyroidism to ophthalmopathy. In over 5 hyperthyroidism patients, the T-cell repertoires found in thyroid tissue were compared with those found in blood. Once sampling was done, hyperthyroidism patients were given methimazole at a starting dose of 30 mg daily, while ophthalmopathy patients were given high-dose intravenous methylprednisolone.

TCR beta CDR3 regions were amplified from RNA transcripts for repertoire sequencing. The first round was an RT-PCR using HTBI primers with the Qiagen OneStep RT-PCR kit, and this first round was followed by a second-round multiplex PCR, then size selection and purification. Sequencing of the libraries was carried out on an Illumina HiSeq2000 in paired-end mode with 100 bp reads. Under the source paper's analysis protocol: Reads were processed with SOAPnuke, discarding reads with adapters, uncalled bases, mean Phred below 15, or no exact constant-primer or identifier match. COPE v1.2.5 was used to merge high-quality paired reads. Clonotypes were defined as unique nucleotide sequences and were aligned to IMGT TRB V, D and J references using MiTCR v1.1. Only V-J combinations with frequency above 0.0001 were analysed, covering around 99% of repertoires. A TCR clonal expansion and chaos score per V-J combination was defined as the ratio of F50 clonal expansion to chaos observed in the TCRdist matrix. Features were reduced by Welch's t-statistics and random forest to over 10 V-J combinations, which fed a naive Bayes classifier. The similarity between thyroid and blood repertoires was quantified using the Morisita-Horn index. TCRdb trimmed public reads at Q25 via fastp, called clones via MiXCR and kept in-frame beta chains. Rows are combined by CDR3 protein, so each entry shows the most common genes and DNA. The V and J calls were not made by the authors but by TCRdb's processing. The sample contains around 1,200,000 distinct CDR3 sequences, less than 45% of them found a single time. The biggest ten clones account for around 10% of the sample.

Hyperthyroidism patients were newly diagnosed, were aged 18 to 65 years, and had a disease duration under 2 months. Anyone with other autoimmune diseases, uncontrolled infections, pregnancy or lactation was excluded from the study. Diagnosis relied on clinical symptoms, serum thyroxine, TRAb, thyroid ultrasound and orbital computed tomography. Trizol reagent was used to extract the total RNA, and its quality was then checked on an Agilent 2100 Bioanalyzer. V is shortened by 5 bases, J by 7 bases, and the region joining them spans 6 bases. The germline V gene gives CDR1 as SNHLY and CDR2 as FYNNEI. The CDR3 goes from the cysteine to the phenylalanine over 11 residues. The DNA shown is the 33-base CDR3, in frame from base 1. As regards this clonotype: No antigen is known for it. The record has no base qualities; no much larger clone is one base away.

The research as a whole found: In cross-validation, the 13-signature model distinguished ophthalmopathy from stable hyperthyroidism with more than 85% sensitivity and about 81% specificity, while in the test set the corresponding values were about 80% and 75%. In validation, the model predicted ophthalmopathy progression with over 60% sensitivity and roughly 72% specificity; some twelve predicted patients were CT-confirmed with GO in a median of approximately 6.2 months. Most expanded thyroid clonotypes with a frequency above 0.001 also appeared in blood, which suggests that blood repertoires may reflect the immune response in the thyroid. Sample size was not statistically predetermined, and group allocation was not concealed from the investigators.

The rearranged segments are TRBV2 and TRBJ1-5; no D gene call is confident. The TCR was taken from an adult man with Graves' hyperthyroidism. Sequencing was carried out using peripheral blood or thyroid tissue (not recorded which). In nucleotides, the sequence is TGTGCCAGCAGTTTTCAGCAGCCCCAGCATTTT. This codes for CASSFQQPQHF.